The clone carrying this T cell receptor (beta chain) was picked up a small number of times. Its antigen is as yet unknown. This specimen belongs to a study of T-cell memory formation after mild COVID-19. Turning to the study itself: The two donors had largely donor-specific TCR clusters.

Study-wide points: Later expanders leaned toward CD4+, whereas clones contracting from day 15 to 85 were balanced CD4/CD8. Clones which contracted sat mainly in CM and EM if CD4+, and in EMRA if CD8+.

Germline values: CDR1 DFQATT, CDR2 SNEGSKA (reference sequence). The length of the CDR3 is 14 residues. Losses at the gene ends were 3 bases for V and 6 bases for J; bases not matched to a gene: 10. Constant-segment primers served in 5'RACE that generated TCR alpha and TCR beta cDNA libraries bearing sample barcodes and UMIs. One entry per CDR3 protein, called by TCRdb with MiXCR from the 5' RACE reads. The repertoire holds 540,000 or so distinct CDR3 sequences, roughly 21% seen once, with under 15% in the top ten. The chain combines TRBV20-1 with TRBJ2-7; TRBD2 aligns across 8 bases. This receptor was obtained from an adult woman who had mild COVID-19 (a few samples of this study predate the infection). Cell type and time point are not known. The sample consisted of PBMCs or a T cell subset sorted from them (not recorded which). The CDR3 nucleotides are TGCAGTGCTAGGCCTAGCGGGCCTCCTGGCGAGCAGTACTTC. Translating it yields CSARPSGPPGEQYF.